This TCR beta chain was identified during a study of Ad26.COV2.S vaccination and SARS-CoV-2 variants. Profiled with immunoSEQ multiplex PCR; TCRdb holds only in-frame clones, not every one. The table records over 400,000 clones, 90% of them present only once. The CDR3 spans 13 residues. Germline V CDR1 and CDR2: SGHTA, FQGNSA. V was shortened by 5 bases and J by 0 bases, with 8 bases between the two germline ends. Treatment of the sample: 15 to 20 received Ad26.COV2.S at low or high dose, single or two shots; about 5 received placebo; per-sample allocation not given. The study sampled participants on day 63 after the first vaccine or placebo injection.

V and J are TRBV7-2 and TRBJ2-7; weak D call: TRBD2 (6 bases). The receptor was derived from a person aged 18 to 59 who received the Ad26.COV2.S COVID-19 vaccine or a placebo. This sample comprised peripheral blood, obtained in a trial of Ad26.COV2.S vaccine versus placebo. The CDR3 nucleotides are TGTGCCAGCAGCCCCGGGGGCTCCTACGAGCAGTACTTC. The encoded protein is CASSPGGSYEQYF. The full variable domain, its missing parts supplied by reference TRBV7-2 and TRBJ2-7, is GAGVSQSPSNKVTEKGKDVELRCDPISGHTALYWYRQSLGQGLEFLIYFQGNSAPDKSGLPSDRFSAERTGGSVSTLTIQRTQQEDSAVYLCASSPGGSYEQYFGPGTRLTVT.